This T cell receptor beta chain was sequenced for a study of breast tumors, draining lymph nodes, adjacent tissues. CDR3 length: 17 residues. Trimming at V came to 5 bases and at J to 4 bases, leaving 12 bases not matched to a gene. TCRdb redid the calling of the multiplex PCR reads with MiXCR, one entry per CDR3 protein. The table records tens of thousands of distinct CDR3 sequences, roughly 36% of them present only once. The source is a female donor with breast cancer. Some clones in this sample may be carry-over from other donors' samples. Sequenced: breast tumor tissue. J is TRBJ2-1 and V is TRBV7-1; 9 nucleotides agree with TRBD2. TRBV7-1 belongs to the ORF category, with a function that is uncertain. In DNA form, the CDR3 reads TGTGCCAGCAGCGGTCTAGTAGGGACTAGCATTTACAATGAGCAGTTCTTC. Translating it yields CASSGLVGTSIYNEQFF.